The source of this T cell receptor (beta chain) is a study of tumor-infiltrating lymphocytes in primary liver carcinoma. Study-level information: Stage T1-T3 N0M0 tumors spanned about 4.2 to 10 cm.

The CDR3 consists of 14 residues. Germline CDR1 reads ENHRY; CDR2 reads SYGVKD. Findings and limits, study-wide: Researchers found tumor-adjacent and tumor-blood pairs overlapped less than tumor region pairs.

Turning to this clonotype: Its specificity is unknown. An end of the junction does not agree with germline; a read error may underlie this.

TCR beta cDNA was prepared out of roughly 520 ng total RNA by means of a constant-region primer. Amplification in three nested multiplex PCR rounds with slightly modified ARM-PCR gave rise to TCR beta libraries. The study ran its first two PCR rounds for 9 to 10 cycles each, using TRBV1-TRBV30 forward primers and a C-beta reverse primer. One entry per CDR3 protein, called by TCRdb with MiXCR from the multiplex PCR reads. The table lists approximately 24,000 distinct CDR3 sequences, roughly 80% of them singletons. Co-extracted RNA and DNA came from around 20-30 mg of unsorted bulk tissue. For each tumor, five separate regions were sampled. Tumor samples uniformly had over 85% viable tumor cells.

Sequenced: liver tumor tissue from sampling region 3. The subset denotes: tumor region T3, left-lateral pole. This receptor was identified in a man aged 40-49 years with primary liver carcinoma and hepatitis B virus infection. The chain has TRBV10-3 and TRBJ2-2; 7 positions match TRBD2. This chain's CDR3 is CAVRERDDIGELFF. DNA for the CDR3: TGTGCCGTCAGGGAGCGGGACGACATCGGGGAGCTGTTTTTC.